The rows below give T cell receptor beta chains drawn from one sample of a study of T cell responses to AZD1222 COVID-19 vaccine. Some clones are missing from TCRdb's copy, which holds only in-frame ones; the method was immunoSEQ multiplex PCR. The sample has under 45,000 clones, 80% to 85% seen once. The input for sequencing was peripheral blood, taken 28 days after the second AZD1222 dose. The receptors come from an adult who received the AZD1222 COVID-19 vaccine. CDR3s include the opening cysteine and the closing phenylalanine or tryptophan. The D gene is left open where the match is weak. Clone size is given for some rows only: seen once, a few or many times, or a class if the clone is expanded.

>NA|NA|TRBJ1-4|TRBV24-1
CATSDPSRGANEKLFF
TGTGCCACCAGTGATCCCTCCAGGGGTGCTAATGAAAAACTGTTTTTT
>NA|NA|TRBJ1-6|TRBV2
CASSEFDRPYLNSPLHF
TGTGCCAGCAGTGAGTTTGACAGGCCGTATCTTAATTCACCCCTCCACTTT
>NA|NA|TRBJ1-3|TRBV6-5
CASSRPHGTANTIYF
TGTGCCAGCAGTCGACCCCACGGTACAGCGAACACCATATATTTT
>NA|NA|TRBJ2-3|TRBV2
CASNFPRRDTQYF
TGTGCCAGCAACTTCCCCAGGCGAGATACGCAGTATTTT
>NA|TRBD1|TRBJ2-2|TRBV29-1
CSAPVTGADTGELFF
TGCAGCGCACCCGTGACAGGGGCGGACACCGGGGAGCTGTTTTTT
>few|NA|TRBJ1-1|TRBV5-4
CASSLGQANTEAFF
TGTGCCAGCAGCTTGGGACAGGCGAACACTGAAGCTTTCTTT
>few|NA|TRBJ2-2|TRBV5-4
CASSFRTGTGELFF
TGTGCCAGCAGCTTCAGGACGGGCACCGGGGAGCTGTTTTTT
>NA|TRBD1|TRBJ1-1|TRBV28
CASSKARGANTEAFF
TGTGCCAGCAGCAAAGCCAGGGGGGCGAACACTGAAGCTTTCTTT
>NA|TRBD2|TRBJ2-2|TRBV5-1
CASSPLAGGPNTGELFF
TGCGCCAGCAGCCCCCTAGCGGGGGGGCCAAACACCGGGGAGCTGTTTTTT
>NA|TRBD2|TRBJ2-1|TRBV18
CASSPSVAGGRITYNEQFF
TGTGCCAGCTCACCCTCAGTAGCGGGGGGGCGGATTACCTACAATGAGCAGTTCTTC
>NA|TRBD1|TRBJ2-3|TRBV2
CASSEGQGSQYF
TGTGCCAGCAGTGAGGGACAGGGGTCGCAGTATTTT
>few|NA|TRBJ2-2|TRBV5-4
CASSLMTGAITGELFF
TGTGCCAGCAGCTTGATGACCGGTGCGATAACCGGGGAGCTGTTTTTT
>NA|NA|TRBJ2-2|TRBV11-3
CASSLRPRGGELFF
TGTGCCAGCAGCTTACGACCTAGGGGCGGGGAGCTGTTTTTT
>NA|NA|TRBJ2-3|TRBV2
CASRDRGTDTQYF
TGTGCCAGCAGGGACAGAGGCACAGATACGCAGTATTTT
>NA|TRBD1|TRBJ1-5|TRBV11-2
CASSAGQGRQPQHF
TGTGCCAGCAGCGCGGGACAGGGCCGGCAGCCCCAGCATTTT
>NA|TRBD1|TRBJ1-5|TRBV4-1
CASSQVGTGVNQPQHF
TGCGCCAGCAGCCAAGTCGGGACAGGGGTCAATCAGCCCCAGCATTTT
>NA|NA|TRBJ1-1|TRBV29-1
CSVDASMNTEAFF
TGCAGCGTTGATGCCAGCATGAACACTGAAGCTTTCTTT
>once|TRBD1|TRBJ2-2|TRBV6-1
CASSALTGSDTGELFF
TGTGCCAGCAGTGCCCTGACAGGGAGCGACACCGGGGAGCTGTTTTTT
>NA|NA|TRBJ1-2|TRBV30
CAWSVGTGTNYGYTF
TGTGCCTGGAGTGTAGGCACGGGGACTAACTATGGCTACACCTTC
>NA|NA|TRBJ2-7|TRBV27
CASSLVPTGSGTYYEQYF
TGTGCCAGCAGTTTAGTTCCTACAGGGTCAGGGACTTACTACGAGCAGTACTTC
>NA|NA|TRBJ2-3|TRBV2
CASSDTGPIQYF
TGTGCCAGCAGTGATACCGGGCCTATCCAGTATTTT
>once|TRBD2|TRBJ2-3|TRBV29-1
CSVVPPRGGRGVDTQYF
TGCAGCGTTGTCCCCCCCCGGGGGGGCCGAGGTGTAGATACGCAGTATTTT
>NA|TRBD2|TRBJ2-2|TRBV7-3
CASSPGGGLAAGELFF
TGTGCCAGCAGCCCCGGCGGGGGTTTAGCTGCCGGGGAGCTGTTTTTT
>NA|NA|TRBJ1-1|TRBV6-5
CASSYIGNEAFF
TGTGCCAGCAGTTACATCGGAAACGAAGCTTTCTTT
>NA|TRBD2|TRBJ2-3|TRBV7-9
CASSLLPGTITDTQYF
TGTGCCAGCAGCTTACTTCCCGGGACTATCACAGATACGCAGTATTTT
>NA|TRBD1|TRBJ2-5|TRBV19
CASSLQKPDRGRSRMETQYF
TGTGCCAGTAGTCTTCAGAAACCAGACAGGGGAAGGAGTAGGATGGAGACCCAGTACTTC
>NA|NA|TRBJ2-7|TRBV11-3
CASSLGPGLTGEQYF
TGTGCCAGCAGCTTAGGGCCAGGCCTTACGGGGGAGCAGTACTTC
>once|NA|TRBJ1-6|TRBV30
CAWRNLQGPYNSPLHF
TGTGCCTGGAGGAACCTCCAGGGACCCTATAATTCACCCCTCCACTTT
>NA|TRBD1|TRBJ2-3|TRBV9
CASSERLGQGTNPSTDTQYF
TGTGCCAGCAGCGAGAGATTAGGACAGGGGACGAACCCTAGCACAGATACGCAGTATTTT
>NA|TRBD1|TRBJ1-2|TRBV6-5
CASTGTGGYGYTF
TGTGCCAGCACCGGGACAGGGGGTTATGGCTACACCTTC
>medium-sized|NA|TRBJ1-1|TRBV9
CASSVAGSGTEAFF
TGTGCCAGCAGCGTAGCGGGGAGCGGCACTGAAGCTTTCTTT
>NA|NA|TRBJ1-2|TRBV16
CASSQWGGAYGYTF
TGTGCCAGCAGCCAATGGGGGGGCGCCTATGGCTACACCTTC
>NA|TRBD1|TRBJ2-5|TRBV15
CATSRVPPLTGKETQYF
TGTGCCACCAGCAGAGTCCCCCCGCTGACAGGGAAAGAGACCCAGTACTTC
>NA|NA|TRBJ2-3|TRBV19
CASSIDHRVQDTQYF
TGTGCCAGTAGTATAGATCACAGGGTTCAAGATACGCAGTATTTT
>NA|NA|TRBJ1-6|TRBV11-1
CASSQKIDSPLHF
TGTGCCAGCAGCCAAAAGATAGATTCACCCCTCCACTTT
>NA|TRBD2|TRBJ2-3|TRBV3-1/TRBV3-2
CASSQSASGASIITDTQYF
TGTGCCAGCAGCCAATCGGCTAGCGGGGCGAGTATCATCACAGATACGCAGTATTTT
>NA|NA|TRBJ1-2|TRBV11-1
CASSFKGFNRYGYTF
TGTGCCAGCAGCTTCAAAGGGTTTAATCGGTATGGCTACACCTTC
>NA|NA|TRBJ1-4|TRBV11-2
CASSLEFEKLFF
TGTGCCAGCAGCTTAGAATTTGAAAAACTGTTTTTT
>NA|NA|TRBJ2-7|TRBV6-1
CASSEGALEQYF
TGTGCCAGCAGTGAGGGGGCCCTCGAGCAGTACTTC
>NA|TRBD1|TRBJ1-4|TRBV5-4
CASSVGQPSNEKLFF
TGTGCCAGCAGCGTGGGACAGCCTTCTAATGAAAAACTGTTTTTT
>NA|TRBD2|TRBJ2-7|TRBV6-6
CASSPRTSGGFPYEQYF
TGTGCCAGCAGTCCCCGGACTAGCGGGGGGTTCCCCTACGAGCAGTACTTC
>NA|NA|TRBJ1-2|TRBV4-2
CASSQGWQGTYPYGYTF
TGTGCCAGCAGCCAAGGTTGGCAGGGTACGTATCCCTATGGCTACACCTTC
>NA|TRBD1|TRBJ1-3|TRBV7-9
CASSLVSGTDSGNTIYF
TGTGCCAGCAGCTTGGTATCTGGGACAGACTCTGGAAACACCATATATTTT
>NA|NA|TRBJ1-4|TRBV19
CASRQGGGLFF
TGTGCCAGTAGGCAAGGGGGGGGACTGTTTTTT
>NA|NA|TRBJ1-6|TRBV7-9
CASSRGTHTEDLHF
TGTGCCAGCAGCCGCGGGACCCACACTGAGGACCTCCACTTT